This T cell receptor beta chain appears in the sequencing data of a study of shared clonotypes between healthy human individuals. As for the study in general: Donors had three CD4 naive, three CD4 memory, two CD8 naive and one CD8 memory plate apiece. Whole-study findings and limits: Sampling covered nothing but blood. Tissue TCR repertoires likely differ from those found in blood. The low donor count limited represented genetic and exposure-history diversity. Sorted-subset sequencing was shown by rarefaction to be incomplete despite large depth.

The CDR3 spans 16 residues. Germline V gene sequence: CDR1 ENHRY, CDR2 SYGVKD. Trimming took 4 bases from V and 2 from J; bases not matched to a gene: 5. Comment on this clone: The antigen remains unidentified.

Here immunoSEQ multiplex PCR was the method, and the copy in TCRdb shows in-frame clones only, minus some. The repertoire consists of some 1.4 million clones, with around 95% occurring once and the leading ten covering 1% to 1.5%. The V gene is TRBV10-3, the J gene TRBJ2-1; 10 bases match TRBD2. The origin of this receptor is a man aged 25-45 years in good health. Sequenced: naive CD4+ T cells sorted from blood. As for subset: CD45RA+ positively selected. The CDR3 protein is CAISGSTSGTYNEQFF. As DNA, the CDR3 is TGTGCCATCAGTGGGTCCACTAGCGGGACCTACAATGAGCAGTTCTTC.